This entry lists 25 T cell receptor beta chains sequenced from one sample in a study of T cells expressing NK-cell markers. Using the 5' RACE reads, TCRdb records one entry per CDR3 protein without DNA. The table for this sample gives 150,000 to 200,000 distinct CDR3 sequences. The specimen sequenced was blood T cells: a sorted CD56 or NKG2C T cell subset, CD4+ or CD8+ T cells, or bulk PBMC T cells (not recorded which). The origin of the receptors is a woman between 18 and 70 years old in good health.

V and J are TRBV12-3 or TRBV12-4 and TRBJ2-1; the D call of TRBD1 rests on TCRdb alone, since no DNA is present to check it. The CDR3 runs to 13 residues. The chain's CDR3 is CASRPRNPRGQFF.

V gene TRBV5-1 combines with J gene TRBJ2-2. The CDR3 contains 15 residues. The germline V gene encodes CDR1 SGHRS and CDR2 YFSETQ. CDR3 sequence: CASSLDLVTDGELFF.

The rearrangement joins TRBV6-1 to TRBJ1-1. Germline loops: CDR1 MNHNS, CDR2 SASEGT. The CDR3 sequence is 13 residues long. The CDR3 protein is CASSDRMNTEAFF.

This chain uses TRBV29-1 with TRBJ2-2; the D call of TRBD1 rests on TCRdb alone, since no DNA is present to check it. This CDR3 comprises 15 residues. Germline V gene data show CDR1 as SQVTM and CDR2 as ANQGSEA. The CDR3 loop is CSVVTGGRSTGELFF.

This chain's CDR3 is CASSAGGRNTEAFF. This chain links TRBV2 with TRBJ1-1. CDR3 length: 14 residues. From germline, CDR1 is SNHLY and CDR2 FYNNEI.

The V gene is TRBV2, the J gene TRBJ2-7; the D call from TCRdb, TRBD1, cannot be confirmed without DNA. The CDR3 contains 13 residues. Germline V gives CDR1 SNHLY, CDR2 FYNNEI. CDR3 amino acids: CASTGHDKYEQYF.

This chain links TRBV7-2 with TRBJ2-3; there is no DNA to check the TCRdb D call of TRBD1. Germline CDR1 SGHTA, CDR2 FQGNSA. This CDR3 has 15 amino acids. The CDR3 region is CASATNGGSTDTQYF.

The genes are TRBV7-9 and TRBJ2-1; there is no DNA to check the TCRdb D call of TRBD1. Germline V lookup: CDR1 SEHNR, CDR2 FQNEAQ (reference sequence). This CDR3 is built from 16 residues. CDR3 amino acids: CASSKRRGDIGDEQFF.

J is TRBJ2-1 and V is TRBV12-3 or TRBV12-4; TCRdb outputs TRBD2, but without DNA this stays unchecked. The CDR3 has 13 amino acids. The CDR3 sequence: CASSLTTSGKQFF.

The J gene is TRBJ2-3, the V gene TRBV29-1; no DNA is available, so the TRBD1 call from TCRdb remains unchecked. The CDR3 contains 15 residues. The V gene's germline CDR1 is SQVTM and CDR2 ANQGSEA. The CDR3 region is CSVELAGQAPDTQYF.

The chain has TRBV15 and TRBJ2-7; the D gene TCRdb calls, TRBD1, cannot be checked with no DNA. Germline values: CDR1 LNHNV, CDR2 YYDKDF (reference sequence). CDR3 length: 15 residues. The CDR3 is CATSRARDRPSEQYF.

This chain joins TRBV2 and TRBJ1-1; TCRdb proposes TRBD1, but this gene call is untestable without DNA. The CDR3 totals 13 residues. Germline V CDR1 and CDR2: SNHLY, FYNNEI. CDR3 sequence: CASCKGSNTEAFF.

The chain employs TRBV5-1 and TRBJ2-5; checking the TCRdb D call of TRBD2 is not possible without DNA. The CDR3 spans 14 residues. CDR1 is SGHRS and CDR2 is YFSETQ in the germline V gene. CDR3 amino acids: CASSEGQTQETQYF.

The chain has TRBV20-1 and TRBJ1-1; absent DNA, TCRdb's TRBD1 call cannot be checked. The CDR3 is made up of 13 amino acids. Germline V CDR1 and CDR2: DFQATT, SNEGSKA (reference sequence). This CDR3 reads CSARSGGRTEAFF.

This chain links TRBV20-1 with TRBJ1-5; TCRdb returns TRBD1, unconfirmable since there is no DNA. CDR3 size: 14 residues. Per germline, CDR1 DFQATT and CDR2 SNEGSKA (reference sequence). CDR3 protein: CSATGTYSNQPQHF.

The chain uses TRBV7-3 and TRBJ2-3. Germline-derived CDR1 and CDR2 are SGHTA and FQGTGA. The CDR3 covers 15 residues. Here the CDR3 reads CASSLQAASTDTQYF.

The rearrangement joins TRBV27 to TRBJ1-4; TCRdb outputs TRBD1, but without DNA this stays unchecked. The CDR3 spans 14 residues. Germline lookup yields CDR1 MNHEY and CDR2 SMNVEV (reference sequence). CDR3 amino acids: CASSDRGGGEKLFF.

The V gene is TRBV5-1, the J gene TRBJ2-7; TCRdb calls TRBD2, which cannot be checked without DNA. The CDR3 runs 15 residues. Germline-derived CDR1 and CDR2 are SGHRS and YFSETQ. CDR3 loop: CASNNLTSGKNEQYF.

The chain links TRBV6-5 to TRBJ2-7; no DNA is available, so the TRBD2 call from TCRdb remains unchecked. The CDR3 extends over 17 amino acids. Germline CDR1 and CDR2: MNHEY and SVGAGI. CDR3 residues: CASSWTTSGRSPGEQYF.

The CDR3 here is CSVETLQGAGNTIYF. The chain joins TRBV29-1 to TRBJ1-3; TCRdb selects TRBD1, and the lack of DNA leaves this call unchecked. The germline CDR1 and CDR2 sequences are SQVTM and ANQGSEA. This CDR3 spans 15 amino acids.

The V call is TRBV29-1, the J call TRBJ1-1; the TCRdb call, TRBD1, lacks DNA for checking. The CDR3 contains 12 residues. Germline V gene lookup returns CDR1 SQVTM and CDR2 ANQGSEA. The CDR3 reads CSVDRVNTEAFF.

This rearrangement joins TRBV18 to TRBJ2-7; TCRdb picks TRBD2, but there is no DNA to check that call. The germline gives CDR1 KGHSH, CDR2 LQKENI. The CDR3 length is 15 residues. This CDR3 reads CASSQGTSGALEQYF.

The J gene is TRBJ2-3, the V gene TRBV2; with no DNA, the TCRdb D assignment of TRBD2 cannot be verified. Germline V gene lookup returns CDR1 SNHLY and CDR2 FYNNEI. The CDR3 has 18 amino acids. CDR3 residues: CASSEARGTSGSGRTQYF.

The J gene is TRBJ2-5, the V gene TRBV6-1. This CDR3 is built from 13 residues. The V gene's germline CDR1 is MNHNS and CDR2 SASEGT. The CDR3: CASSEMRGETQYF.

The chain has TRBV20-1 and TRBJ2-3; the TRBD2 assignment by TCRdb is unverifiable without DNA. The CDR3 extends over 16 amino acids. The germline gives CDR1 DFQATT, CDR2 SNEGSKA (reference sequence). CDR3 in amino acids: CSAPPLLAGVPDTQYF.